The T cell receptor beta chain described here comes from a study of T-cell reconstitution after alpha-beta-depleted transplantation in children. General study results and limits: Day-60 TCRbeta diversity that was high in some patients was derived from surviving recipient T cells and thymic progenitors. From newly produced T cells came most of the T-cell counts and diversity one year after transplant.

A library of TCRbeta sequences, prepared with unique molecular identifiers, was generated. A single record per CDR3 protein comes from TCRdb applying MiXCR to the PCR reads. This sample has about 1,000,000 distinct CDR3 sequences, with about 30% found just once. This clonotype showed up just a few times. The antigen is not known. Sequencing was performed on PBMCs, mostly from graft donor cells, taken 360 days after TCRalphabeta/CD19-depleted stem cell transplant. The TCR was taken from a boy younger than two who had a stem cell transplant for SCID, so the T cells may come from the graft donor.

As DNA, the CDR3 is TGTGCCAGCAGCACCGGGGCCCGGGATGAGCAGTTCTTC. Translation: CASSTGARDEQFF. This chain links TRBV7-3 with TRBJ2-1; D may match TRBD1 or TRBD2 (5 bases each). Germline CDR1 reads SGHTA; CDR2 reads FQGTGA. V dropped 5 bases and J dropped 8 bases, with 13 bases sitting between them. The length of the CDR3 is 13 residues.